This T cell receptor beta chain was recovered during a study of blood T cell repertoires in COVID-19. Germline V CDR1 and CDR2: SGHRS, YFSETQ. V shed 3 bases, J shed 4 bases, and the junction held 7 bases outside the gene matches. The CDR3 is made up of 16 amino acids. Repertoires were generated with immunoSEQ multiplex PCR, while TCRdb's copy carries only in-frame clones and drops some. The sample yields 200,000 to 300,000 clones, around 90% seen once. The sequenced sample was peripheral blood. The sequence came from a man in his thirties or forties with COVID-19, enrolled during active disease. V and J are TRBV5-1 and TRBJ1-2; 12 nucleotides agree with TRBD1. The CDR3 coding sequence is TGCGCCAGCAGCTCATCCGGGACAGGGGGCGGCTATGGCTACACCTTC. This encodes CASSSSGTGGGYGYTF.